This T cell receptor (beta chain) was observed in a study of cytomegalovirus exposure and HLA in healthy donors. Between the trimmed V and J ends, which lost 0 bases and 4 bases, there was a span of 15 bases. The CDR3 spans 16 residues. The germline V gene has CDR1 ENHRY and CDR2 SYGVKD. In the PCR, 60 Vbeta and 13 Jbeta primers were used. The assay was immunoSEQ multiplex PCR, and TCRdb's table has in-frame clones only and misses some. Of more than 85,000 clones listed, roughly two thirds were seen once; the top ten hold over 12%. This chain connects TRBV10-3 to TRBJ1-1; TRBD1 might be the D (5 bases). The clonotype comes from a woman aged 45-60 years in good health and CMV-seropositive. The sample consisted of PBMCs. CDR3 bases: TGTGCCATCAGTGAGTCGACTCGGCAGGGTGGCACTGAAGCTTTCTTT. It encodes CAISESTRQGGTEAFF.